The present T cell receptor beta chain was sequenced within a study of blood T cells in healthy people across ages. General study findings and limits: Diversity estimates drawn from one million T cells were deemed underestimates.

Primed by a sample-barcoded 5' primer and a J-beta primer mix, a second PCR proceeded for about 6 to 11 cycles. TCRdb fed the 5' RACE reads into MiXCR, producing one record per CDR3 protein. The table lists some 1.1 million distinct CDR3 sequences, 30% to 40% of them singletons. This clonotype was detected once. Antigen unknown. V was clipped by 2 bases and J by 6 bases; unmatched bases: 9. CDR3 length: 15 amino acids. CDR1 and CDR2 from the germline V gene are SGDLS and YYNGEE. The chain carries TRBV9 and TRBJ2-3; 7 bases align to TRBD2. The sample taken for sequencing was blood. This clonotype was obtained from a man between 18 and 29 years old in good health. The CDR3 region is CASSVGGTTADTQYF. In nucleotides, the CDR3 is TGTGCCAGCAGCGTCGGGGGGACCACCGCGGATACGCAGTATTTT.